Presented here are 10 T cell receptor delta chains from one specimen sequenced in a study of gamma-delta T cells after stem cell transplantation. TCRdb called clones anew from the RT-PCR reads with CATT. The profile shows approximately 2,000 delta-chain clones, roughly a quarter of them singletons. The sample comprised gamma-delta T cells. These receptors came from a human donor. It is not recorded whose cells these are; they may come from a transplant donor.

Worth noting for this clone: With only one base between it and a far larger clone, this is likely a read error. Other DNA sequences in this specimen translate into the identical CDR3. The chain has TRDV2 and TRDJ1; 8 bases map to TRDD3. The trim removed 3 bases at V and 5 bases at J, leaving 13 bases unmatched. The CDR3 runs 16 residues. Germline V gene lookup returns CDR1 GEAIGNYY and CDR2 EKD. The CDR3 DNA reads TGTGCCTGTGACTTCTTAGAGGGATACGCGGGGGATAAACTCATCTTT. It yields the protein CACDFLEGYAGDKLIF.

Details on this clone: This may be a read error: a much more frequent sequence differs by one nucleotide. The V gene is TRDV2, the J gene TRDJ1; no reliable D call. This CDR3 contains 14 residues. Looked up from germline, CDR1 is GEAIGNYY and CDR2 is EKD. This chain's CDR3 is CACDTLLKGDKPIF. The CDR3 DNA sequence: TGTGCCTGTGACACGTTACTGAAAGGCGATAAACCCATCTTT.

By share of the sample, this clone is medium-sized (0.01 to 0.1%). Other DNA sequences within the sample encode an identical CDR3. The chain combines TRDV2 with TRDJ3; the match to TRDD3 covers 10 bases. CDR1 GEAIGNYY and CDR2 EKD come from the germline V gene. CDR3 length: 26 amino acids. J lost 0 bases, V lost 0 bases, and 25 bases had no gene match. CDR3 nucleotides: TGTGCCTGTGACACCTTGGGTGATACAGGAGATGACTGGGGGATCCGGAGCTCCTGGGACACCCGACAGATGTTTTTC. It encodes CACDTLGDTGDDWGIRSSWDTRQMFF.

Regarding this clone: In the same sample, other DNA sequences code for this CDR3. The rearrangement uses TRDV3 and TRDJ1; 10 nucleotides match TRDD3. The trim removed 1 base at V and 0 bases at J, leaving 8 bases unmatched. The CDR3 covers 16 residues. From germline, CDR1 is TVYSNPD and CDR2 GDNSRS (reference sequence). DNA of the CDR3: TGTGCCTTTATTTCCAGTACTGGGGGATACACCGATAAACTCATCTTT. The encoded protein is CAFISSTGGYTDKLIF.

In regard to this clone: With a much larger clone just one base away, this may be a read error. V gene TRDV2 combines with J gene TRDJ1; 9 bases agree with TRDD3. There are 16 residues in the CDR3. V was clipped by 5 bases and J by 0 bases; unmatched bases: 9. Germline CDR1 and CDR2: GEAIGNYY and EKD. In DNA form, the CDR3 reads TGTGCCTGTGGTTTACTGGGGGAGGAAAACACCGATAAACTCATCTTT. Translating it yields CACGLLGEENTDKLIF.

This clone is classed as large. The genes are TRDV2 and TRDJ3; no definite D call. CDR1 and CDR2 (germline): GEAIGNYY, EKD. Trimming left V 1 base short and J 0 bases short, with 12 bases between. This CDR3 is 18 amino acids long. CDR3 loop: CACDTIGSTSWDTRQMFF. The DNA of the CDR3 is TGTGCCTGTGACACGATTGGATCCACCTCCTGGGACACCCGACAGATGTTTTTC.

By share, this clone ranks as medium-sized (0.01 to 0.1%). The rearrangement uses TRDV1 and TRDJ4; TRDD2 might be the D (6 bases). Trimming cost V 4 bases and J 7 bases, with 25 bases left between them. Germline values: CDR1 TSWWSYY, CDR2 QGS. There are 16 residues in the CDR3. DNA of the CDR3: TGTGCTCTTGGGGTACTTCCTCTTTTCGGGGGCGAGGTCCTGATCTTT. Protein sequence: CALGVLPLFGGEVLIF.

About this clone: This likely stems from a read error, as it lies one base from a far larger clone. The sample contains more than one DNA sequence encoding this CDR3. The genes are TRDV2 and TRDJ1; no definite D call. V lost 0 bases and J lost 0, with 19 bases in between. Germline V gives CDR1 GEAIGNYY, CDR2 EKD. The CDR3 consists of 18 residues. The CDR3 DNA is TGTGCCTGTGACACCCTGCTGACACCGAATTCGTACACCGATAAACTCATCTTT. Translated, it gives CACDTLLTPNSYTDKLIF.

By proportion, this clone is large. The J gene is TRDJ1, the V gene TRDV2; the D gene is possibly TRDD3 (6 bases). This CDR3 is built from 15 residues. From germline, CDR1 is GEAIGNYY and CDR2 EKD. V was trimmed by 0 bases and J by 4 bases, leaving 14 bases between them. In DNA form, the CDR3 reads TGTGCCTGTGACACCGTTTCTGGGGCTGACGATAAACTCATCTTT. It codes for CACDTVSGADDKLIF.

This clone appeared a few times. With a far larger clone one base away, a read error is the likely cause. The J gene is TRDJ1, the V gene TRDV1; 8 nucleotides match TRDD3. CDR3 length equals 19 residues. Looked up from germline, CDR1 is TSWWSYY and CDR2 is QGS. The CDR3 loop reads CALAPCTGDTPLYTNKLIF. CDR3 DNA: TGTGCTCTTGCGCCGTGTACTGGGGATACCCCCCTGTACACCAATAAACTCATCTTT.